The 26 T cell receptor beta chains given below trace back to one sample, sequenced in a study of response to subunit inactivated influenza vaccine. TCRdb re-analysed the RT-PCR reads in MiXCR, keeping a single row per CDR3 protein. The profile shows some 570,000 distinct CDR3 sequences, about 10% of them singletons. This sample was shared with a second study, whose subject was T cells expressing NK-cell markers. As that report states: TCR beta cDNA was made by 5'RACE template switching with UMIs.

Sample: PBMCs from blood, taken on the day of vaccination. The receptor set was obtained from a man aged 45-60 years who received an inactivated influenza vaccine.

The chain combines TRBV4-1 with TRBJ2-4; 16 nucleotides match TRBD2. CDR1 MGHRA and CDR2 YSYEKL come from the germline V gene. V was clipped by 4 bases and J by 0 bases; unmatched bases: 3. This CDR3 is built from 18 residues. CDR3 protein: CASSRGLAGGLAKNIQYF. The CDR3 DNA reads as TGCGCCAGCAGCCGGGGACTAGCGGGGGGGCTAGCCAAAAACATTCAGTACTTC.

The chain joins TRBV7-2 to TRBJ1-4, with D possibly TRBD1 on 5 matching bases. CDR1 is SGHTA, CDR2 FQGNSA, per germline. CDR3 size: 15 residues. The V end lost 1 base, the J end lost 8 bases, and 14 bases lay between the germline ends. Here the CDR3 reads CASSLGDGRSEKLFF. CDR3 DNA sequence: TGTGCCAGCAGCTTAGGGGACGGGCGGAGCGAAAAACTGTTTTTT.

The chain combines TRBV11-2 with TRBJ2-5; no definite D call. CDR1 and CDR2 from the germline V gene are SGHAT and FQNNGV. Trimming left V 2 bases short and J 5 bases short, with 24 bases between. CDR3 size: 18 residues. CDR3 region: CASSLRFVNRSPGETQYF. As DNA, the CDR3 is TGTGCCAGCAGCTTACGGTTTGTCAACCGAAGTCCCGGGGAGACCCAGTACTTC.

This clonotype has a handful of counts. The V gene is TRBV20-1, the J gene TRBJ2-3; D could derive from TRBD1 or TRBD2 (5 bases each). Germline V gives CDR1 DFQATT, CDR2 SNEGSKA (reference sequence). The CDR3 length is 17 residues. The ends were cut back, 5 bases at V and 6 bases at J, with 27 bases in the middle. In DNA form, the CDR3 reads TGCAGTGCTCTAATACCGCCGGGACCAAGTGTGAGGGATACGCAGTATTTT. It codes for CSALIPPGPSVRDTQYF.

This chain connects TRBV6-5 to TRBJ2-6, with D possibly being TRBD2 (7 bases). The CDR3 sequence is 17 residues long. V was cut by 2 bases and J by 0 bases, with 11 bases left in between. Germline values: CDR1 MNHEY, CDR2 SVGAGI. The CDR3: CASSYGGGPSGANVLTF. The CDR3 DNA reads as TGTGCCAGCAGTTACGGGGGGGGGCCCTCTGGGGCCAACGTCCTGACTTTC.

The rearrangement links TRBV7-9 to TRBJ1-3; 7 nucleotides align to TRBD1. The length of the CDR3 is 15 residues. The germline CDR1 and CDR2 sequences are SEHNR and FQNEAQ (reference sequence). V lost 2 bases and J lost 3; bases outside the gene matches: 4. The DNA of the CDR3 is TGTGCCAGCAGCTTAAATTCAGGGGGTGGAAACACCATATATTTT. As protein: CASSLNSGGGNTIYF.

The chain employs TRBV29-1 and TRBJ2-3; D is unresolved. This CDR3 region has 14 residues. The germline gives CDR1 SQVTM, CDR2 ANQGSEA. The germline V and J ends were trimmed by 7 bases and 0 bases, with 14 bases remaining between them. CDR3 sequence reads: CSATPRSSTDTQYF. CDR3 coding DNA: TGCAGCGCGACTCCGAGGTCTAGCACAGATACGCAGTATTTT.

This clonotype was counted a few times. The chain is built from TRBV7-9 and TRBJ2-4; TRBD2 agrees at 7 bases. Germline V CDR1 and CDR2: SEHNR, FQNEAQ (reference sequence). The CDR3 is 15 residues long. V lost 5 bases to trimming and J lost 5 bases; unmatched junction nucleotides: 9. The CDR3 region is CASSIVSGLQNIQYF. Written as DNA, the CDR3 is TGTGCCAGCAGCATCGTTAGCGGGCTCCAAAACATTCAGTACTTC.

This clonotype has more than one count but fewer than ten. This sequence joins TRBV20-1 and TRBJ2-7, with D possibly matching TRBD1 (6 bases). CDR1 is DFQATT and CDR2 is SNEGSKA in the germline V gene (reference sequence). There are 12 residues in the CDR3. The V and J ends lost 1 base and 3 bases respectively, with 7 bases between them. The CDR3 DNA reads as TGCAGTGCTAGAGGACAGGACTACGAGCAGTACTTC. This codes for CSARGQDYEQYF.

The chain has TRBV4-1 and TRBJ1-1, with 9 bases that match TRBD1. The germline V gene encodes CDR1 MGHRA and CDR2 YSYEKL. This CDR3 is 16 amino acids long. The trim removed 4 bases at V and 0 bases at J, leaving 6 bases unmatched. The CDR3 DNA reads as TGCGCCAGCAGCCGCGGGACAGGGCGTTTGAACACTGAAGCTTTCTTT. Protein sequence: CASSRGTGRLNTEAFF.

This clonotype turned up a few times. The chain carries TRBV5-1 and TRBJ1-4; no clear D. The V end lost 4 bases, the J end lost 6 bases, and 19 bases lay between the germline ends. CDR1 and CDR2 (germline): SGHRS, YFSETQ. CDR3 length: 16 amino acids. The CDR3 reads CASSAALNYGDEKLFF. The CDR3 nucleotides read TGCGCCAGCAGCGCAGCCCTTAACTATGGGGATGAAAAACTGTTTTTT.

CDR3 sequence: CASSQEPGAANTGELFF. The CDR3 region has the DNA TGCGCCAGCAGCCAAGAACCAGGGGCAGCGAACACCGGGGAGCTGTTTTTT. The gene calls are TRBV4-3 and TRBJ2-2, with D perhaps matching TRBD1 (6 bases). The CDR3 extends over 17 amino acids. Per the germline V gene, CDR1 is LGHNA and CDR2 is YSLEER. The ends were cut back, 0 bases at V and 0 bases at J, with 11 bases in the middle.

This clonotype has a count of ten or more. J is TRBJ1-2 and V is TRBV27; D not resolved. CDR3 size: 12 residues. Germline-derived CDR1 and CDR2 are MNHEY and SMNVEV (reference sequence). The V end was cut by 9 bases, the J end by 6 bases, with 14 bases between. CDR3 in DNA: TGTGCCAGTTTTACTCCTCTCCATGGCTACACCTTC. Translation gives CASFTPLHGYTF.

This clonotype has a handful of counts. This chain links TRBV27 with TRBJ2-7; 8 bases match TRBD2. CDR3 length equals 15 residues. Germline-derived CDR1 and CDR2 are MNHEY and SMNVEV (reference sequence). Trimming removed 6 bases from V and 5 bases from J; junction bases left unmatched: 12. The chain's CDR3 is CASRPLRGGGNEQYF. CDR3 DNA: TGTGCCAGCAGGCCGCTTCGGGGCGGGGGGAACGAGCAGTACTTC.

V and J are TRBV6-1 and TRBJ1-5; D uncertain. Trimming took 8 bases from V and 4 from J, leaving 21 bases between them. Germline loops: CDR1 MNHNS, CDR2 SASEGT. The CDR3 totals 16 residues. The DNA for the CDR3 is TGTGCCAGCGGTATCAAGCAGAGACCGATGAATCAGCCCCAGCATTTT. It codes for CASGIKQRPMNQPQHF.

Only a few counts were recorded for this clonotype. The CDR3 coding sequence is TGCAGCGTTTCCCAGGGGCTAGGAAACACCATATATTTT. Residues: CSVSQGLGNTIYF. V usage is TRBV29-1 and J usage is TRBJ1-3; tentative D call: TRBD1 (6 bases). Trimming removed 5 bases from V and 4 bases from J, with 12 bases in between. The CDR3 runs 13 residues. The germline gives CDR1 SQVTM, CDR2 ANQGSEA.

Many counts were recorded for this clonotype. The chain has TRBV10-3 and TRBJ2-7, with D perhaps matching TRBD1 (6 bases). V lost 10 bases and J 2 bases, leaving 18 bases between the germline ends. CDR1 is ENHRY, CDR2 SYGVKD, per germline. CDR3 length: 14 residues. The CDR3 coding sequence is TGTGCCACCGAGAATTGGGACACTACCTACGAGCAGTACTTC. Translating gives CATENWDTTYEQYF.

The table lists this clonotype with a few counts. An end of the junction does not agree with germline; a read error may underlie this. The chain carries TRBV20-1 and TRBJ2-5; TRBD1 agrees at 8 bases. In germline, CDR1 is DFQATT, CDR2 SNEGSKA (reference sequence). The CDR3 runs 14 residues. The CDR3 nucleotides read TGCAGTGCGAGAGTGGACAGGGATATAGAGACCCAGTACTTC. This gives the protein CSARVDRDIETQYF.

There are a few counts of this clonotype. The genes are TRBV20-1 and TRBJ1-1; D is uncertain. CDR3 length: 14 residues. Trimming left V 3 bases short and J 0 bases short, with 11 bases between. Germline CDR1 reads DFQATT; CDR2 reads SNEGSKA (reference sequence). The CDR3 spells CSARIRTVNTEAFF. The CDR3 DNA follows: TGCAGTGCTAGGATTCGGACGGTGAACACTGAAGCTTTCTTT.

This chain connects TRBV28 to TRBJ2-7, with unresolved D. The V end was cut by 2 bases, the J end by 4 bases, with 15 bases between. The CDR3 covers 15 residues. Germline CDR1 is MDHEN and CDR2 is SYDVKM. The CDR3 region has the DNA TGTGCCAGCAGTTTAGTCCAGACAAAGACTTACGAGCAGTACTTC. Protein: CASSLVQTKTYEQYF.

This clonotype was detected a few times. V and J are TRBV29-1 and TRBJ2-1; maybe TRBD1 (5 bases). Trimming shortened V by 4 bases and J by 7 bases, and 14 bases separated the two germline ends. The CDR3 totals 13 residues. Germline loops: CDR1 SQVTM, CDR2 ANQGSEA. The CDR3: CSVVETAGNEQFF. The CDR3 nucleotides are TGCAGCGTTGTAGAGACAGCCGGGAATGAGCAGTTCTTC.

This clonotype turned up a few times. The V and J genes are TRBV7-2 and TRBJ2-5, with D hard to call. Between the trimmed V and J ends, which lost 5 bases and 6 bases, there was a span of 13 bases. The germline gives CDR1 SGHTA, CDR2 FQGNSA. The CDR3 is made up of 13 amino acids. CDR3 loop: CASSAQEFQTQYF. The DNA for the CDR3 is TGTGCCAGCAGCGCCCAGGAGTTCCAGACCCAGTACTTC. Together with reference TRBV7-2 and TRBJ2-5, the CDR3 gives the full variable domain: GAGVSQSPSNKVTEKGKDVELRCDPISGHTALYWYRQSLGQGLEFLIYFQGNSAPDKSGLPSDRFSAERTGGSVSTLTIQRTQQEDSAVYLCASSAQEFQTQYFGPGTRLLVL.

J is TRBJ1-6 and V is TRBV27; D remains unclear. Per the germline V gene, CDR1 is MNHEY and CDR2 is SMNVEV (reference sequence). Trimming removed 5 bases at V and 3 bases at J, with 8 bases between. CDR3 length: 14 amino acids. The CDR3 is CASSPSGYNSPLHF. CDR3 DNA sequence: TGTGCCAGCAGTCCCTCAGGCTATAATTCACCCCTCCACTTT.

This chain connects TRBV7-8 to TRBJ1-1; TRBD1 matches 8 bases. Germline CDR1 and CDR2: SGHVS and FQNEAQ. With 0 bases clipped from V and 12 bases from J, the junction kept 9 bases outside the gene matches. The CDR3 runs to 14 residues. Here the CDR3 DNA reads TGTGCCAGCAGCTTAGCGACAGGGGCTCGACAAACTTTCTTT. It is translated as CASSLATGARQTFF.

There are a few counts of this clonotype. This chain joins TRBV11-2 and TRBJ2-1; D is possibly TRBD2 (5 bases). Germline values: CDR1 SGHAT, CDR2 FQNNGV. This CDR3 spans 16 amino acids. The ends were cut back, 2 bases at V and 5 bases at J, with 16 bases in the middle. The CDR3 sequence is CASSLLAAPPDNEQFF. The CDR3 bases are TGTGCCAGCAGCTTACTAGCCGCCCCCCCAGACAATGAGCAGTTCTTC.

The table lists this clonotype with a few counts. The rearrangement uses TRBV2 and TRBJ2-4, with 7 bases matching TRBD1. CDR1 and CDR2 (germline): SNHLY, FYNNEI. The CDR3 totals 15 residues. V lost 7 bases to trimming and J lost 3 bases; unmatched junction nucleotides: 9. The CDR3 DNA reads TGTGCCAGCACTCTGACAGGGAGAGGCAAAAACATTCAGTACTTC. It encodes CASTLTGRGKNIQYF. Supplemented by reference TRBV2 and TRBJ2-4, the full variable domain reads EPEVTQTPSHQVTQMGQEVILRCVPISNHLYFYWYRQILGQKVEFLVSFYNNEISEKSEIFDDQFSVERPDGSNFTLKIRSTKLEDSAMYFCASTLTGRGKNIQYFGAGTRLSVL.